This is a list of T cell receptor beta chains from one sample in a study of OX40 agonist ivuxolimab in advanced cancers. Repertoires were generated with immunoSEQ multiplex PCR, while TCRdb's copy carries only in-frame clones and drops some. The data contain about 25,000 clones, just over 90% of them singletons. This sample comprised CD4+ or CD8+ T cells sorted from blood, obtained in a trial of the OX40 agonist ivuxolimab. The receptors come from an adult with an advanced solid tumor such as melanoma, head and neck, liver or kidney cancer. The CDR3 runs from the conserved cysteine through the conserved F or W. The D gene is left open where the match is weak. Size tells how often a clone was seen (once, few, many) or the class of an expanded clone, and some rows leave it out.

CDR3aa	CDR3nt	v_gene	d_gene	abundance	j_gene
CASSQDWGISYNEQFF	TGTGCCAGCAGCCAAGATTGGGGGATTTCCTACAATGAGCAGTTCTTC	TRBV14	-	few	TRBJ2-1
CASSLLTSGANTGELFF	TGTGCCAGCAGTTTATTGACTAGCGGGGCGAACACCGGGGAGCTGTTTTTT	TRBV27	TRBD2	-	TRBJ2-2
CASSSGGTSGRDTQYF	TGCGCCAGCAGCTCAGGAGGTACTAGCGGGAGGGATACGCAGTATTTT	TRBV5-1	TRBD2	-	TRBJ2-3
CASSLNNQPQHF	TGTGCCAGCAGTTTAAATAATCAGCCCCAGCATTTT	TRBV28	-	-	TRBJ1-5
CASSLDSSGSYEQYF	TGTGCCAGCAGCTTAGATAGTAGCGGCTCCTACGAGCAGTACTTC	TRBV7-2	-	few	TRBJ2-7
CASSQQGVYGYTF	TGTGCCAGCTCACAACAGGGTGTCTATGGCTACACCTTC	TRBV18	-	-	TRBJ1-2
CASSRDEVGELFF	TGTGCCAGCAGCCGCGACGAGGTCGGGGAGCTGTTTTTT	TRBV7-9	-	-	TRBJ2-2
CASSQGSWRANTGELFF	TGCGCCAGCAGCCAAGGGTCCTGGCGAGCGAACACCGGGGAGCTGTTTTTT	TRBV4-1	-	-	TRBJ2-2
CASSRPWIPTVREQYF	TGTGCCAGCAGCCGGCCCTGGATTCCTACGGTCAGAGAGCAGTACTTC	TRBV21-1	-	-	TRBJ2-5
CASSSRGQLEDGYTF	TGTGCCAGCAGCTCCCGAGGACAGTTGGAGGATGGCTACACCTTC	TRBV7-6	-	-	TRBJ1-2
CASSPRPGQELEKLFF	TGTGCCAGCAGCCCGCGACCGGGACAGGAACTTGAAAAACTGTTTTTT	TRBV7-8	TRBD1	-	TRBJ1-4
CASSEPTGISYNEQFF	TGTGCCAGCAGCGAACCAACCGGGATCTCCTACAATGAGCAGTTCTTC	TRBV5-6	-	few	TRBJ2-1
CAISHPGQGTDTQYF	TGTGCCATCAGTCATCCGGGACAGGGCACAGATACGCAGTATTTT	TRBV10-3	TRBD1	few	TRBJ2-3
CASSEDLGAKNIQYF	TGTGCCAGCAGTGAGGACCTGGGGGCCAAAAACATTCAGTACTTC	TRBV2	-	-	TRBJ2-4
CASSLGGHEQYF	TGTGCCAGCAGCTTAGGGGGGCACGAGCAGTACTTC	TRBV13	-	-	TRBJ2-7
CASSTLAATDTQYF	TGTGCCAGCAGCACACTAGCGGCCACAGATACGCAGTATTTT	TRBV5-6	TRBD2	-	TRBJ2-3
CASSPADRGQIEQYF	TGTGCCAGCAGCCCAGCGGACAGGGGGCAAATCGAGCAGTACTTC	TRBV11-3	TRBD1	-	TRBJ2-7
CASRGDSYGYTF	TGTGCCAGCAGAGGAGACAGCTATGGCTACACCTTC	TRBV6-1	-	-	TRBJ1-2
CASSLSAGNTEAFF	TGCGCCAGCAGCTTGTCGGCAGGGAACACTGAAGCTTTCTTT	TRBV5-1	-	-	TRBJ1-1
CASSESGGLTEAFF	TGTGCCAGCAGTGAATCGGGGGGACTCACTGAAGCTTTCTTT	TRBV25-1	-	-	TRBJ1-1
CAISLITGTGGDSSGYTF	TGTGCCATCAGCCTCATCACCGGGACAGGGGGCGATAGTAGTGGCTACACCTTC	TRBV10-3	TRBD1	-	TRBJ1-2
CASSPGADYEQYF	TGTGCCAGCAGTCCAGGGGCTGACTACGAGCAGTACTTC	TRBV6-1	-	-	TRBJ2-7
CASSLGYGGLAKNIQYF	TGTGCCAGCAGCTTAGGTTATGGCGGTTTAGCCAAAAACATTCAGTACTTC	TRBV7-9	-	-	TRBJ2-4
CASSSVAGGPYNEQFF	TGTGCCAGCAGCTCCGTAGCGGGAGGGCCCTACAATGAGCAGTTCTTC	TRBV7-3	TRBD2	-	TRBJ2-1
CASSPRGVVGYEQYF	TGTGCCAGCAGCCCACGTGGGGTCGTGGGGTACGAGCAGTACTTC	TRBV9	-	-	TRBJ2-7
CASTLGGSYGYTF	TGTGCCAGCACCCTAGGGGGAAGCTATGGCTACACCTTC	TRBV6-5	-	-	TRBJ1-2
CASSEAAQGPYGYTF	TGTGCCAGCAGTGAAGCAGCGCAGGGGCCCTATGGCTACACCTTC	TRBV2	-	-	TRBJ1-2
CASSQEDRGQETQYF	TGCGCCAGCAGCCAAGAGGACAGAGGGCAAGAGACCCAGTACTTC	TRBV4-1	-	-	TRBJ2-5
CASSYSTSPNYGYTF	TGTGCCAGCAGTTACTCGACATCGCCTAACTATGGCTACACCTTC	TRBV6-5	-	-	TRBJ1-2
CASSAAGRGERDTQYF	TGCGCCAGCAGTGCTGCCGGGAGAGGGGAAAGAGATACGCAGTATTTT	TRBV10-1	-	-	TRBJ2-3
CASTTRRLESKETQYF	TGTGCCAGCACCACCCGCAGGCTAGAGAGCAAAGAGACCCAGTACTTC	TRBV7-9	-	once	TRBJ2-5
CATSEGYGYTF	TGTGCCACGTCGGAGGGCTATGGCTACACCTTC	TRBV7-9	-	-	TRBJ1-2
CASSTRAGGPYNEQFF	TGTGCCAGCAGCACCAGAGCGGGAGGGCCCTACAATGAGCAGTTCTTC	TRBV7-3	TRBD2	-	TRBJ2-1
CASSQDRLRYEQYF	TGCGCCAGCAGCCAAGATAGGCTTCGCTACGAGCAGTACTTC	TRBV4-3	-	-	TRBJ2-7
CASSPERGRGTQYF	TGTGCCAGCAGCCCCGAAAGGGGGCGAGGGACCCAGTACTTC	TRBV6-1	TRBD1	-	TRBJ2-5
CASSLALAGYNEQFF	TGCGCCAGCAGCTTGGCCCTAGCGGGGTACAATGAGCAGTTCTTC	TRBV5-1	TRBD2	once	TRBJ2-1
CASSLSLRGRLLNEQFF	TGTGCCAGCAGCTTAAGCCTCAGGGGGCGATTGTTGAATGAGCAGTTCTTC	TRBV7-6	TRBD1	-	TRBJ2-1
CPRGSGHEQYF	TGTCCCAGGGGTAGTGGGCACGAGCAGTACTTC	TRBV21-1	-	-	TRBJ2-7
CASTLAGGAGANVLTF	TGTGCCAGCACCCTGGCCGGGGGGGCCGGGGCCAACGTCCTGACTTTC	TRBV5-4	TRBD2	-	TRBJ2-6
CATSRELTGENIQYF	TGTGCCACCAGCAGAGAACTCACAGGGGAAAACATTCAGTACTTC	TRBV15	TRBD1	-	TRBJ2-4
CASRPLPLGDSNLGYTF	TGTGCCAGTAGACCTCTCCCTCTGGGTGACAGCAATCTGGGCTACACCTTC	TRBV19	-	-	TRBJ1-2
CASSVVPGNTEAFF	TGTGCCAGCAGCGTAGTCCCAGGGAACACTGAAGCTTTCTTT	TRBV9	-	few	TRBJ1-1
CASSQGVYEQYF	TGTGCCAGCAGTCAAGGGGTATACGAGCAGTACTTC	TRBV28	-	-	TRBJ2-7
CASSVATGYFQETQYF	TGTGCCAGCAGCGTAGCAACTGGATATTTCCAAGAGACCCAGTACTTC	TRBV9	-	-	TRBJ2-5
CARSPGGCYEQYF	TGTGCCAGAAGCCCGGGAGGATGCTACGAGCAGTACTTC	TRBV5-3	TRBD2	-	TRBJ2-7
CASALAGGLGETQYF	TGTGCCAGCGCCTTAGCGGGAGGGTTGGGAGAGACCCAGTACTTC	TRBV21-1	-	once	TRBJ2-5